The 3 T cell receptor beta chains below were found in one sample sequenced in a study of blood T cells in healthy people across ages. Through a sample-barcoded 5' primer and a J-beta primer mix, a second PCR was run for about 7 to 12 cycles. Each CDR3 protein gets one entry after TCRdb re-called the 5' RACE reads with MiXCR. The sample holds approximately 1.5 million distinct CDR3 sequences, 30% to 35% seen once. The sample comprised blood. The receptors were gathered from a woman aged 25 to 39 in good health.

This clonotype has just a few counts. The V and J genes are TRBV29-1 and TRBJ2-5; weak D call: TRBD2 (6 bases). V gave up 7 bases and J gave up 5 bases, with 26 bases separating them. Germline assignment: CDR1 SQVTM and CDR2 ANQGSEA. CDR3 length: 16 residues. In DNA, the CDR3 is TGCAGCGGGGGCGGAGGGCGGGCCACCATAGGCGAGACCCAGTACTTC. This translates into CSGGGGRATIGETQYF.

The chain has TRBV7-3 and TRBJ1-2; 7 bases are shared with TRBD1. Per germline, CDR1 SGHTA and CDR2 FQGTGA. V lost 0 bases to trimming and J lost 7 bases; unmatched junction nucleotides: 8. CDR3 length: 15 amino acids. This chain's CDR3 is CASSLTSTGAGGYTF. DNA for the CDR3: TGTGCCAGCAGCTTAACGTCAACAGGGGCAGGTGGCTACACCTTC. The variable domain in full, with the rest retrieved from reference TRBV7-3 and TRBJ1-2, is GAGVSQTPSNKVTEKGKYVELRCDPISGHTALYWYRQSLGQGPEFLIYFQGTGAADDSGLPNDRFFAVRPEGSVSTLKIQRTERGDSAVYLCASSLTSTGAGGYTFGSGTRLTVV.

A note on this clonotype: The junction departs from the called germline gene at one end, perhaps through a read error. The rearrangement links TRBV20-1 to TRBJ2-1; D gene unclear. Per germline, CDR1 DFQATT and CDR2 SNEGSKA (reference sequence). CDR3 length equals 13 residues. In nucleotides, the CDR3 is TGCAGGGCTAGGGCAGACTCCTACAATGAGCAGTTCTTC. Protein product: CRARADSYNEQFF.